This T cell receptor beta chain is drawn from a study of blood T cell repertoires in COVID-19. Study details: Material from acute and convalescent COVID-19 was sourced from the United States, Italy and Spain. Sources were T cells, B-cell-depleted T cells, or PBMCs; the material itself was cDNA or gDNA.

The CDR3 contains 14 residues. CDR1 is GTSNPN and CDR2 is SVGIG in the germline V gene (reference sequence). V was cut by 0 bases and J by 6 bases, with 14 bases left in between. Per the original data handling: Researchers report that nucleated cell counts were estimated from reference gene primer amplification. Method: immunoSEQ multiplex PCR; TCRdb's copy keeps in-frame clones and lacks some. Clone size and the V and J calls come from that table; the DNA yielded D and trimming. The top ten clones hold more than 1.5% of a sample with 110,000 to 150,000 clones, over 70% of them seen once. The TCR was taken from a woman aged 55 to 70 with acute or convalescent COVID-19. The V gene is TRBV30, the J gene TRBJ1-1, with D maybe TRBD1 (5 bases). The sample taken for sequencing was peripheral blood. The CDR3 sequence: CAWSVLGRLSEAFF. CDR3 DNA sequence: TGTGCCTGGAGTGTATTGGGGCGGCTCTCTGAAGCTTTCTTT.